The sequence of this TCR beta chain was determined in a study of OX40 agonist ivuxolimab in advanced cancers. The germline CDR1 and CDR2 sequences are SNHLY and FYNNEI. This CDR3 contains 14 residues. Trimming took off 8 bases at V and 3 bases at J, with 17 bases between the two ends. This clone came up once. Libraries were prepared by immunoSEQ multiplex PCR; TCRdb keeps only in-frame clonotypes and omits some of them. The data contain 50,000 to 60,000 clones, 82% of them singletons. The source is an adult with an advanced solid tumor such as melanoma, head and neck, liver or kidney cancer. The chain is built from TRBV2 and TRBJ2-7; D not resolved. This specimen was CD4+ or CD8+ T cells sorted from blood, taken in a trial of the OX40 agonist ivuxolimab. CDR3 residues: CASGIPLGIYEQYF. In DNA form, the CDR3 reads TGTGCCAGCGGAATCCCCCTGGGAATCTACGAGCAGTACTTC.